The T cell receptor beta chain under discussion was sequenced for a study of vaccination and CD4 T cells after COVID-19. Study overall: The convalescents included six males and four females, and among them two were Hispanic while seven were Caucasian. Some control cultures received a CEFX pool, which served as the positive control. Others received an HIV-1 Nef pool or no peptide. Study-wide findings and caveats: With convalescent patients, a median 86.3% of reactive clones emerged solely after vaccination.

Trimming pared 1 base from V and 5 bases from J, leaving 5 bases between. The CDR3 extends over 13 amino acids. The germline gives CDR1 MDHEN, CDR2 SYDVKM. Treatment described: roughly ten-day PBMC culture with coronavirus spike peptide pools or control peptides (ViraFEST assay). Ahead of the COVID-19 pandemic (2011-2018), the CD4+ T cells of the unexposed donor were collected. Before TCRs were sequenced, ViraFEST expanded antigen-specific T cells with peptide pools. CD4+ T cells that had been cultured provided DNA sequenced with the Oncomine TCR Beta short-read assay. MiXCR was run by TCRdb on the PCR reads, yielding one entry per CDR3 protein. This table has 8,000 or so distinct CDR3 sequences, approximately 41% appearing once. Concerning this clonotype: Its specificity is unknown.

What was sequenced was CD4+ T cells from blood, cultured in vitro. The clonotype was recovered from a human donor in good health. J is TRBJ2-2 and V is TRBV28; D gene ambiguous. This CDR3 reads CASSLFGTGELFF. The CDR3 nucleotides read TGTGCCAGCAGTTTATTTGGGACCGGGGAGCTGTTTTTT. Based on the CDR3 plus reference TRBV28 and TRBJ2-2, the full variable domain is DVKVTQSSRYLVKRTGEKVFLECVQDMDHENMFWYRQDPGLGLRLIYFSYDVKMKEKGDIPEGYSVSREKKERFSLILESASTNQTSMYLCASSLFGTGELFFGEGSRLTVL.